This is a list of T cell receptor beta chains from one sample in a study of regulatory T cells in long-lasting Graves disease. TCRdb re-derived calls from the multiplex PCR reads in MiXCR, one entry per CDR3 protein. Here the sample spans roughly 300,000 distinct CDR3 sequences, 20% being singletons. The source was peripheral blood mononuclear cells (PBMCs), collected when the disease was refractory, from a patient treated with antithyroid drugs. These receptors originate from a female donor with Graves disease. CDR3s include the opening cysteine and the closing phenylalanine or tryptophan. A D gene is named only where the DNA matches it firmly. Only some rows state a clone size, as once, few, many or a class for expanded clones.

.	TRBV18	few	TRBJ2-7	CASSPSRGTYEQYF	TGTGCCAGCTCACCATCGCGGGGCACCTACGAGCAGTACTTC
.	TRBV7-9	.	TRBJ1-3	CASSPGHSGNTIYF	TGTGCCAGCAGCCCCGGACACTCTGGAAACACCATATATTTT
.	TRBV18	few	TRBJ2-7	CASSPLTYGDYEQYF	TGTGCCAGCTCACCTCTTACGTATGGAGACTACGAGCAGTACTTC
.	TRBV5-1	.	TRBJ2-1	CASTPGTYRREQFF	TGTGCCAGCACCCCCGGGACTTACCGTAGGGAGCAGTTCTTC
TRBD2	TRBV18	many	TRBJ2-5	CASSLQTSGSGETQYF	TGTGCCAGCTCACTCCAGACTAGCGGGAGTGGAGAGACCCAGTACTTC
.	TRBV6-1	.	TRBJ1-2	CASRTGLRKTYTF	TGTGCCAGCAGGACCGGACTCCGTAAGACCTACACCTTC
.	TRBV27	many	TRBJ1-6	CASSFRVSVGVNSPLHF	TGTGCCAGCAGTTTCAGGGTGTCGGTGGGCGTTAATTCACCCCTCCACTTT
.	TRBV9	many	TRBJ1-4	CASSVSGGELFF	TGTGCCAGCAGCGTGAGCGGTGGAGAACTGTTTTTT
.	TRBV28	many	TRBJ1-1	CASSASRSRAFF	TGTGCCAGCAGTGCCTCCAGATCCCGAGCTTTCTTT
TRBD1	TRBV20-1	.	TRBJ2-7	CSASDRVRSNEQYF	TGCAGTGCTAGCGACAGGGTACGGTCCAACGAGCAGTACTTC
.	TRBV20-1	once	TRBJ1-4	CSALTSTGRPVPTNEKLFF	TGCAGTGCCCTCACTTCCACAGGGCGGCCGGTCCCCACTAATGAAAAACTGTTTTTT
TRBD1	TRBV18	.	TRBJ1-4	CASSLPDRGTNEKLFF	TGTGCCAGCTCACTACCGGACAGGGGAACTAATGAAAAACTGTTTTTT
.	TRBV12-3/TRBV12-4	many	TRBJ1-1	CASSFGLTEAFF	TGTGCCAGCAGTTTCGGTCTCACTGAAGCTTTCTTT
.	TRBV18	many	TRBJ1-4	CASSPPRTTNEKLFF	TGTGCCAGCTCACCACCACGGACAACTAATGAAAAACTGTTTTTT
TRBD1	TRBV12-3/TRBV12-4	.	TRBJ2-2	CASSFGAYRGNTGELFF	TGTGCCAGCAGTTTTGGAGCATACAGGGGAAACACCGGGGAGCTGTTTTTT
.	TRBV5-1	few	TRBJ1-4	CASSLKGDEKLFF	TGCGCCAGCAGCCTCAAAGGGGATGAAAAACTGTTTTTT
TRBD1	TRBV18	many	TRBJ2-7	CASSPPRQGFDEQYF	TGTGCCAGCTCACCACCGAGACAGGGTTTTGACGAGCAGTACTTC
.	TRBV15	many	TRBJ2-5	CATSVSEKTQYF	TGTGCCACCAGCGTGTCGGAGAAGACCCAGTACTTC
TRBD2	TRBV2	many	TRBJ2-5	CASSSLAGSRLMTQYF	TGTGCCAGCAGTTCCCTAGCGGGGAGCCGACTTATGACCCAGTACTTC
.	TRBV6-2/TRBV6-3	few	TRBJ1-1	CASGEQNTDAFF	TGTGCCTCCGGGGAACAGAACACTGATGCTTTCTTT
TRBD1	TRBV14	few	TRBJ1-1	CASSRLGQAANTEAFF	TGTGCCAGCAGCCGCCTAGGACAGGCCGCGAACACTGAAGCTTTCTTT
.	TRBV12-3/TRBV12-4	many	TRBJ2-7	CASSAPGSYEQYF	TGTGCCAGCAGCGCTCCAGGGAGCTACGAGCAGTACTTC
TRBD2	TRBV6-5	.	TRBJ2-7	CASSSLGLAGSSSYEQYF	TGTGCCAGCAGTTCCCTGGGACTAGCGGGTAGCTCCAGCTACGAGCAGTACTTC
TRBD2	TRBV20-1	many	TRBJ2-5	CSAWLAGTETQYF	TGCAGTGCTTGGTTAGCGGGAACGGAGACCCAGTACTTC
.	TRBV12-5	many	TRBJ1-5	CASGFGGNQPQHF	TGTGCTAGTGGTTTCGGGGGTAATCAGCCCCAGCATTTT
.	TRBV7-8	many	TRBJ1-1	CASSLGYRDTEAFF	TGTGCCAGCAGCTTAGGTTACAGGGACACTGAAGCTTTCTTT
.	TRBV10-2	.	TRBJ2-4	CASTREAKNIQYF	TGCGCCAGCACTCGGGAGGCCAAAAACATTCAGTACTTC
.	TRBV12-3/TRBV12-4	many	TRBJ2-6	CASSFGAMISGANVLTF	TGTGCCAGCAGTTTCGGGGCGATGATCTCTGGGGCCAACGTCCTGACTTTC
.	TRBV28	.	TRBJ2-7	CASGKLANSYEQYF	TGTGCCAGCGGGAAGCTAGCGAACTCCTACGAGCAGTACTTC
.	TRBV7-9	many	TRBJ1-5	CASSPPGRDNQPQHF	TGTGCCAGCAGTCCCCCCGGGAGGGACAATCAGCCCCAGCATTTT
.	TRBV30	few	TRBJ1-1	CAWSVRGMNTEAFF	TGTGCCTGGAGTGTACGGGGCATGAACACTGAAGCTTTCTTT
.	TRBV7-2	.	TRBJ1-2	CASSLHPIYGYTF	TGTGCCAGCAGCCTCCACCCTATCTATGGCTACACCTTC
TRBD2	TRBV5-1	many	TRBJ2-2	CASSPETSSHTGELFF	TGCGCCAGCAGCCCCGAGACTAGCTCTCACACCGGGGAGCTGTTTTTT
TRBD2	TRBV4-1	.	TRBJ2-5	CASSQDGTSGRWWETQYF	TGCGCCAGCAGCCAAGATGGGACTAGCGGGAGGTGGTGGGAGACCCAGTACTTC
.	TRBV4-1	.	TRBJ1-2	CASSQDSGVDYGYTF	TGCGCCAGCAGCCAAGATTCGGGGGTCGACTATGGCTACACCTTC
TRBD1	TRBV12-3/TRBV12-4	.	TRBJ2-7	CASSLRGGQGAYEQYF	TGTGCCAGCAGTTTGAGGGGGGGACAGGGGGCCTACGAGCAGTACTTC